The next 24 T cell receptor beta chains were all read from a single sample in a study of shared clonotypes between healthy human individuals. Generated by immunoSEQ multiplex PCR, the TCRdb table keeps only in-frame clones and is missing some. The table records about 2.4 million clones, under 95% of them present only once. The sequencing input was naive CD4+ T cells from PBMCs. Subset reported: CD45RA+ positively selected. Receptor source: a young man in good health. Some clones in this sample may be carry-over from other donors' samples.

The rearrangement uses TRBV7-2 and TRBJ2-3; 7 bases align to TRBD1. Germline V gives CDR1 SGHTA, CDR2 FQGNSA. Losses at the gene ends were 4 bases for V and 4 bases for J; bases not matched to a gene: 11. CDR3 length equals 16 residues. The CDR3 DNA reads as TGTGCCAGCAGCTCCCTCAAGGGGGCGCTGGCAGATACGCAGTATTTT. Encoded protein: CASSSLKGALADTQYF.

This sequence joins TRBV18 and TRBJ2-7, with D possibly being TRBD1 (6 bases). The CDR3 loop spans 18 amino acids. CDR1 is KGHSH and CDR2 is LQKENI in the germline V gene. V lost 1 base and J lost 2, with 21 bases in between. The CDR3: CASSPRRLPRDTTYEQYF. Here the CDR3 DNA reads TGTGCCAGCTCACCACGGCGGCTCCCCCGGGACACAACCTACGAGCAGTACTTC.

The rearrangement uses TRBV11-1 and TRBJ2-2; 8 bases match TRBD2. V shed 5 bases and J 1 base; nucleotides not matched to a gene: 6. The CDR3 runs 16 residues. Germline V gene sequence: CDR1 SGHAT, CDR2 FQDESV (reference sequence). Here the CDR3 reads CASSLLSGKNTGELFF. The CDR3 DNA reads TGTGCCAGCAGCCTACTTAGCGGGAAGAACACCGGGGAGCTGTTTTTT.

The J gene is TRBJ2-7, the V gene TRBV10-2; no firm D call. CDR1 and CDR2 (germline): WSHSY, SAAADI. The CDR3 is 12 amino acids. Between the trimmed V and J ends, which lost 10 bases and 1 base, there was a span of 11 bases. The CDR3 protein is CATKRESYEQYF. CDR3 coding DNA: TGCGCCACCAAGCGCGAGTCCTACGAGCAGTACTTC.

The V call is TRBV5-1, the J call TRBJ1-5; TRBD1 matches at 7 bases. The CDR3 runs 15 residues. Germline V gene sequence: CDR1 SGHRS, CDR2 YFSETQ. V lost 5 bases and J lost 3; bases outside the gene matches: 8. CDR3 bases: TGCGCCAGCAGGGAGACAGGGTTAGTCAATCAGCCCCAGCATTTT. It yields the protein CASRETGLVNQPQHF.

V gene TRBV5-5 combines with J gene TRBJ2-3; 15 positions match TRBD2. CDR1 and CDR2 (germline): SGHKS, YYEKEE (reference sequence). The CDR3 is 19 residues long. The V segment lost 4 bases and the J segment 7 bases; nucleotides outside the gene matches: 16. DNA of the CDR3: TGTGCCAGCAGCCCTACCGGGACTAGCGGGAGGACCCTCATTTATACGCAGTATTTT. This encodes CASSPTGTSGRTLIYTQYF.

J is TRBJ1-5 and V is TRBV5-1; 7 nucleotides align to TRBD1. The CDR3 has 15 residues. Germline assignment: CDR1 SGHRS and CDR2 YFSETQ. With V trimmed by 1 base and J by 7 bases, 8 bases remained unmatched. CDR3 region: CASSLKPGGSQPQHF. In DNA form, the CDR3 reads TGCGCCAGCAGCTTGAAGCCAGGGGGAAGCCAGCCCCAGCATTTT.

This clone was observed a single time. The rearrangement uses TRBV5-1 and TRBJ2-7; D may match TRBD1 or TRBD2 (5 bases each). There are 15 residues in the CDR3. Trimming pared 0 bases from V and 5 bases from J, leaving 15 bases between. CDR1 and CDR2 (germline): SGHRS, YFSETQ. As DNA, the CDR3 is TGCGCCAGCAGCTTGGGGGTTGGGGGTGACGACGAGCAGTACTTC. Translated, it gives CASSLGVGGDDEQYF.

J is TRBJ2-7 and V is TRBV11-2; 8 nucleotides match TRBD2. J lost 5 bases, V lost 6 bases, and 12 bases had no gene match. Germline CDR1 is SGHAT and CDR2 is FQNNGV. This CDR3 region has 15 residues. The CDR3 region has the DNA TGTGCCAGCAGGATACCCGGGAGGGGGGAGAACGAGCAGTACTTC. Residues: CASRIPGRGENEQYF.

The V gene is TRBV7-3, the J gene TRBJ1-2; the D gene is possibly TRBD1 (6 bases). Germline V lookup: CDR1 SGHTA, CDR2 FQGTGA. Trimming shortened V by 5 bases and J by 0 bases, and 16 bases separated the two germline ends. CDR3 length: 16 amino acids. The CDR3 nucleotides read TGTGCCAGCAGCCCAACCGGGGGGGCCGCTAACTATGGCTACACCTTC. Amino acid sequence: CASSPTGGAANYGYTF.

This sequence joins TRBV28 and TRBJ2-7; no definite D call. CDR1 and CDR2 (germline): MDHEN, SYDVKM. V gave up 7 bases and J gave up 0 bases, with 16 bases separating them. This CDR3 has 15 residues. CDR3 sequence (DNA): TGTGCCAGCATCGACCCCCAAAGGAGCTCCTACGAGCAGTACTTC. Translation gives CASIDPQRSSYEQYF.

This sequence joins TRBV7-7 and TRBJ2-3; 9 nucleotides align to TRBD1. The V gene end was trimmed by 6 bases and the J gene end by 3 bases; junction bases not matched to a gene: 7. This CDR3 is built from 15 residues. Germline V gene lookup returns CDR1 SSHAT and CDR2 FNYEAQ (reference sequence). In nucleotides, the CDR3 is TGTGCCAGCAGTATCGGGACAGGGTCAACAGATACGCAGTATTTT. Its translation is CASSIGTGSTDTQYF. Full variable domain (missing parts from reference TRBV7-7 and TRBJ2-3): GAGVSQSPRYKVTKRGQDVTLRCDPISSHATLYWYQQALGQGPEFLTYFNYEAQPDKSGLPSDRFSAERPEGSISTLTIQRTEQRDSAMYRCASSIGTGSTDTQYFGPGTRLTVL.

The chain employs TRBV4-3 and TRBJ1-2, with a possible D match to TRBD1 (6 bases). The CDR3 contains 16 residues. Looked up from germline, CDR1 is LGHNA and CDR2 is YSLEER. The V end lost 1 base, the J end lost 4 bases, and 16 bases lay between the germline ends. CDR3 residues: CASSQGTGPLAYGYTF. The CDR3 DNA sequence: TGCGCCAGCAGCCAAGGAACAGGGCCTCTAGCCTATGGCTACACCTTC.

A word on this clone: Other DNA sequences from this sample encode an identical CDR3 as well. The rearrangement joins TRBV7-2 to TRBJ2-1; D may be TRBD2 (5 bases). CDR3 length: 15 residues. Trimming took off 5 bases at V and 3 bases at J, with 14 bases between the two ends. Per germline, CDR1 SGHTA and CDR2 FQGNSA. CDR3 sequence reads: CASSLGAGLYNEQFF. CDR3 DNA sequence: TGTGCCAGCAGCCTGGGAGCCGGACTCTACAATGAGCAGTTCTTC.

This chain uses TRBV28 with TRBJ2-7; D is undetermined. The germline V and J ends were trimmed by 5 bases and 3 bases, with 11 bases remaining between them. The CDR3 is 13 amino acids. The germline V gene encodes CDR1 MDHEN and CDR2 SYDVKM. The CDR3 DNA reads as TGTGCCAGCAGTCTAGGGTCCTTCTACGAGCAGTACTTC. It yields the protein CASSLGSFYEQYF.

The rearrangement joins TRBV28 to TRBJ2-2; D might be TRBD1 or TRBD2, each matching 5 bases. With 6 bases removed from V and 7 bases from J, the gap between germline ends came to 15 bases. The CDR3 is made up of 14 amino acids. Germline V CDR1 and CDR2: MDHEN, SYDVKM. The CDR3 sequence is CASRKGREGGELFF. DNA of the CDR3: TGTGCCAGCAGGAAGGGGCGTGAGGGCGGGGAGCTGTTTTTT.

The chain combines TRBV19 with TRBJ2-3; D not certain. Between the trimmed V and J ends, which lost 5 bases and 4 bases, there was a span of 7 bases. The V gene's germline CDR1 is LNHDA and CDR2 SQIVND (reference sequence). This CDR3 region has 12 residues. The CDR3, as DNA: TGTGCCAGTAGTCTAAGGGCAGATACGCAGTATTTT. This encodes CASSLRADTQYF.

The rearrangement joins TRBV7-3 to TRBJ2-5, with 13 bases lining up with TRBD2. The J segment lost 0 bases and the V segment lost 4 bases, leaving 2 bases of the junction unmatched. The germline gives CDR1 SGHTA, CDR2 FQGTGA. CDR3 size: 16 residues. The CDR3 protein is CASSSTSGRDQETQYF. CDR3 sequence (DNA): TGTGCCAGCAGCTCCACTAGCGGGAGGGACCAAGAGACCCAGTACTTC.

The chain joins TRBV4-1 to TRBJ2-3; D not certain. Trimming stripped 0 bases from V and 2 bases from J, with 12 bases between. This CDR3 contains 16 residues. CDR1 MGHRA and CDR2 YSYEKL come from the germline V gene. The chain's CDR3 is CASSQDPDLSTDTQYF. The CDR3 DNA sequence: TGCGCCAGCAGCCAAGACCCAGACCTGTCCACAGATACGCAGTATTTT.

This clone was seen a single time. The chain joins TRBV5-1 to TRBJ2-7, with D perhaps matching TRBD1 (6 bases). Germline CDR1 SGHRS, CDR2 YFSETQ. The CDR3 is 16 residues long. Trimming pared 0 bases from V and 2 bases from J, leaving 15 bases between. The CDR3 bases are TGCGCCAGCAGCTTGGAAGGGGCAGGGGCCACCTACGAGCAGTACTTC. Amino acid sequence: CASSLEGAGATYEQYF.

The V gene is TRBV19, the J gene TRBJ2-5; D remains unclear. Germline V gene sequence: CDR1 LNHDA, CDR2 SQIVND (reference sequence). CDR3 length: 16 amino acids. Trimming removed 5 bases at V and 2 bases at J, with 18 bases between. This chain's CDR3 is CASSPQSTGFQETQYF. The CDR3, as DNA: TGTGCCAGTAGTCCGCAGAGCACCGGATTTCAAGAGACCCAGTACTTC. Full variable domain (outside the CDR3, taken from reference TRBV19 and TRBJ2-5): DGGITQSPKYLFRKEGQNVTLSCEQNLNHDAMYWYRQDPGQGLRLIYYSQIVNDFQKGDIAEGYSVSREKKESFPLTVTSAQKNPTAFYLCASSPQSTGFQETQYFGPGTRLLVL.

This chain links TRBV6-1 with TRBJ1-1; D gene ambiguous. The CDR3 contains 14 residues. Germline loops: CDR1 MNHNS, CDR2 SASEGT. V was cut by 1 base and J by 1 base, with 7 bases left in between. The chain's CDR3 is CASSEVRGNTEAFF. In DNA, the CDR3 is TGTGCCAGCAGTGAAGTGCGAGGGAACACTGAAGCTTTCTTT.

The V call is TRBV15, the J call TRBJ2-1; D assignment may be TRBD1 or TRBD2 (5 bases each). Germline loops: CDR1 LNHNV, CDR2 YYDKDF (reference sequence). This CDR3 region has 15 residues. The V and J ends lost 5 bases and 6 bases respectively, with 17 bases between them. As DNA, the CDR3 is TGTGCCACCAGCCCAATGAGGGGATTGGGCAATGAGCAGTTCTTC. It specifies CATSPMRGLGNEQFF.

As DNA, the CDR3 is TGTGCCAGCAGGACCCCCAGGGACTCCTACGAGCAGTACTTC. It encodes CASRTPRDSYEQYF. The rearrangement joins TRBV27 to TRBJ2-7; a possible D gene is TRBD1 (5 bases). The V and J ends lost 6 bases and 0 bases respectively, with 12 bases between them. Germline-derived CDR1 and CDR2 are MNHEY and SMNVEV (reference sequence). CDR3 length: 14 residues.